The present T cell receptor beta chain was sequenced within a study of cytotoxic CD8 clonotypes in ibrutinib-treated CLL. Background on the study: The sample average was about 240,000 productive templates and just under 95,000 productive rearrangements.

Germline V gives CDR1 SGHRS, CDR2 YFSETQ. The CDR3 length is 15 residues. Trimming cost V 0 bases and J 7 bases; bases outside gene matches: 5. Clones were read by immunoSEQ multiplex PCR, and TCRdb kept only the in-frame ones, dropping some. Of about 140,000 clones in the sample, about 84% are singletons; the top ten hold 7.5% to 9%. The TCR sequence derives from a human donor with chronic lymphocytic leukemia. The sample consisted of PBMCs, taken after 36 months of ibrutinib treatment. This rearrangement joins TRBV5-1 to TRBJ1-4; 8 nucleotides agree with TRBD1. The CDR3 loop is CASSLAGGDSEKLFF. The DNA for the CDR3 is TGCGCCAGCAGCTTGGCAGGGGGCGATTCTGAAAAACTGTTTTTT.